Detailed here is one T cell receptor beta chain. The data belong to a study of blood T cell repertoires in COVID-19. As for the study in general: Samples of COVID-19 (acute and convalescent) were obtained from the United States, Italy and Spain. Sources were T cells, B-cell-depleted T cells, or PBMCs; the material itself was cDNA or gDNA.

The CDR3 contains 15 residues. V was clipped by 2 bases and J by 10 bases, with 15 bases between them. Germline CDR1 SGHVS, CDR2 FQNEAQ. Authors' analysis steps: Cell counts per sample came from amplifying reference gene primers. The method was immunoSEQ multiplex PCR; TCRdb's version includes in-frame clones alone and lacks a portion of them. That table gives V, J and clone size, and the DNA gave D and trimming. Counted here are about 59,000 clones, 60% to 80% occurring once; the ten biggest clones make up around 13%. The origin of this receptor is a man aged 80 or over with acute or convalescent COVID-19. Sequenced: peripheral blood. The chain carries TRBV7-8 and TRBJ1-6; no firm D call. CDR3 nucleotide sequence: TGTGCCAGCAGCTTATTTTCGCGGCGCGAGTCACCCCTCCACTTT. Amino acids: CASSLFSRRESPLHF.